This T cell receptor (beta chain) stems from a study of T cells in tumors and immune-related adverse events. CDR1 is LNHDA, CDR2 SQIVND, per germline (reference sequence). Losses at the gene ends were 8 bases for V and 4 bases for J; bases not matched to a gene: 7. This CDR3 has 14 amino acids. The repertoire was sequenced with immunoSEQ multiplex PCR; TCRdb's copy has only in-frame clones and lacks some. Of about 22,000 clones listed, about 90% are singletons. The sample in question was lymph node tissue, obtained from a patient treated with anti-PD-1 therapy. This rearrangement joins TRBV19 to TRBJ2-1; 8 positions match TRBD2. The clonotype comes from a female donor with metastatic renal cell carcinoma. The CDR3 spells CASRISGGYNEQFF. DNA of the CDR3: TGTGCCAGTCGGATTTCGGGGGGGTACAATGAGCAGTTCTTC. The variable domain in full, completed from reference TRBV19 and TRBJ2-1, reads DGGITQSPKYLFRKEGQNVTLSCEQNLNHDAMYWYRQDPGQGLRLIYYSQIVNDFQKGDIAEGYSVSREKKESFPLTVTSAQKNPTAFYLCASRISGGYNEQFFGPGTRLTVL.